This T cell receptor (beta chain) was obtained from a study of cytomegalovirus exposure and HLA in healthy donors. Study summary: Some 180 million T cells yielded 117 million unique TCR beta sequences in earlier analysis. HLA-typed donors were the source of approximately 88 million unique TCRs held in an early data release.

Points from the study as a whole: TCR beta V- and J-gene trimming, according to a later analysis, was linked to a missense DCLRE1C variant.

On this clone itself: Its target is unknown.

Each donor was nominally healthy when sampled (though unrecorded immune exposures were likely). Trimming stripped 2 bases from V and 2 bases from J, with 19 bases between. Germline V gives CDR1 GTSNPN, CDR2 SVGIG (reference sequence). This CDR3 contains 17 residues. Use of 60 Vbeta and 13 Jbeta primers characterized the PCR. Sequencing was performed with immunoSEQ multiplex PCR; in TCRdb, only in-frame clones are kept and a portion is missing. The sample lists some 140,000 clones, nearly 80% occurring once. This clonotype originated in a man younger than 45 in good health and CMV-seropositive. The sample comprised PBMCs. The rearrangement joins TRBV30 to TRBJ1-5, with D possibly TRBD1 on 6 matching bases. DNA of the CDR3: TGTGCCTGGAGTAGGGGGGGGATAGCAGGGGGCAATCAGCCCCAGCATTTT. Translation gives CAWSRGGIAGGNQPQHF.